What follows are 24 T cell receptor beta chains derived from one specimen sequenced in a study of human CD4 T cells and Enterobacteriaceae. Sequencing was performed with immunoSEQ multiplex PCR; in TCRdb, only in-frame clones are kept and a portion is missing. The table shows some 30,000 clones, with about 80% occurring only once. Sorting took every CD4+ cell except CD45RA+CCR7+CD95- naive cells, reaching over 95% purity. What was sequenced was memory CD4+ T cells from blood. Every receptor here comes from a human donor in good health.

The chain couples TRBV6-5 to TRBJ2-5; 9 positions agree with TRBD2. Germline V gene sequence: CDR1 MNHEY, CDR2 SVGAGI. The CDR3 extends over 12 amino acids. Trimming removed 7 bases from V and 4 bases from J; junction bases left unmatched: 1. The CDR3 nucleotides read TGTGCCAGCAATAGCGGGAGAGAGACCCAGTACTTC. It codes for CASNSGRETQYF.

The V and J genes are TRBV7-9 and TRBJ2-7; the D gene is possibly TRBD1 (6 bases). V was cut by 4 bases and J by 3 bases, with 13 bases left in between. The CDR3 runs to 14 residues. Germline lookup yields CDR1 SEHNR and CDR2 FQNEAQ (reference sequence). CDR3 in DNA: TGTGCCAGCAGCTCAAGAGGACAGTTCTACGAGCAGTACTTC. Residues: CASSSRGQFYEQYF.

The V and J genes are TRBV6-5 and TRBJ1-5; TRBD1 is a possible D gene (6 bases). The germline V gene has CDR1 MNHEY and CDR2 SVGAGI. Trimming pared 0 bases from V and 4 bases from J, leaving 13 bases between. This CDR3 spans 16 amino acids. The CDR3 coding sequence is TGTGCCAGCAGTTACTCGAGTGGGGGCTCAAATCAGCCCCAGCATTTT. This sequence encodes CASSYSSGGSNQPQHF.

This clone was seen only once. V is TRBV7-2 and J is TRBJ2-7, with no clear D. Germline CDR1 reads SGHTA; CDR2 reads FQGNSA. The V and J ends lost 1 base and 1 base respectively, with 8 bases between them. The CDR3 runs 14 residues. This chain's CDR3 is CASSLGAVSYEQYF. CDR3 in DNA: TGTGCCAGCAGCTTAGGAGCCGTTTCCTACGAGCAGTACTTC. The entire variable domain, with the rest obtained from reference TRBV7-2 and TRBJ2-7, is as follows: GAGVSQSPSNKVTEKGKDVELRCDPISGHTALYWYRQSLGQGLEFLIYFQGNSAPDKSGLPSDRFSAERTGGSVSTLTIQRTQQEDSAVYLCASSLGAVSYEQYFGPGTRLTVT.

This clone was recorded a few times. The genes are TRBV6-1 and TRBJ2-3; a possible D gene is TRBD2 (6 bases). The V gene's germline CDR1 is MNHNS and CDR2 SASEGT. V lost 8 bases and J lost 2, with 14 bases in between. This CDR3 has 14 amino acids. CDR3 coding DNA: TGTGCCAGCGTGACGAGCGGGTACACAGATACGCAGTATTTT. Translation gives CASVTSGYTDTQYF.

The J gene is TRBJ2-5, the V gene TRBV28; 10 bases are shared with TRBD1. The CDR3 loop spans 18 amino acids. The germline CDR1 and CDR2 sequences are MDHEN and SYDVKM. Trimming cost V 5 bases and J 2 bases; bases outside gene matches: 14. DNA of the CDR3: TGTGCCAGCAGTGCATCCGGGACAGGGGTTTTAATGCAAGAGACCCAGTACTTC. The encoded protein is CASSASGTGVLMQETQYF.

The chain uses TRBV5-1 and TRBJ2-1, with D perhaps TRBD2 (6 bases). This CDR3 has 15 residues. V gave up 3 bases and J gave up 7 bases, with 17 bases separating them. Germline CDR1 SGHRS, CDR2 YFSETQ. The CDR3 loop reads CASSSGSTRMNEQFF. The CDR3 DNA sequence: TGCGCCAGCAGCTCCGGATCGACTAGAATGAATGAGCAGTTCTTC.

The chain carries TRBV18 and TRBJ2-7; 8 bases agree with TRBD2. J was trimmed by 3 bases and V by 5 bases; bases with no gene match: 9. CDR3 length: 15 amino acids. Germline V lookup: CDR1 KGHSH, CDR2 LQKENI. The DNA for the CDR3 is TGTGCCAGCTCAGCTTCGAGCGGGAGTAGCTACGAGCAGTACTTC. The encoded protein is CASSASSGSSYEQYF.

The chain employs TRBV10-2 and TRBJ1-1; unclear D gene. The CDR3 runs 14 residues. Per the germline V gene, CDR1 is WSHSY and CDR2 is SAAADI. V was shortened by 5 bases and J by 6 bases, with 16 bases between the two germline ends. This CDR3 reads CASSTWGSSSEAFF. The CDR3 DNA sequence: TGCGCCAGCAGTACGTGGGGTTCGAGTTCTGAAGCTTTCTTT.

V is TRBV29-1 and J is TRBJ2-3, with 8 bases fitting TRBD2. The CDR3 has 19 residues. V gave up 7 bases and J gave up 0 bases; unmatched junction bases: 21. Looked up from germline, CDR1 is SQVTM and CDR2 is ANQGSEA. The CDR3 region has the DNA TGCAGCGCCCATCCGGGGGGGACCATGTTTGGGTCTAGCACAGATACGCAGTATTTT. Translated, it gives CSAHPGGTMFGSSTDTQYF.

This chain uses TRBV29-1 with TRBJ1-2, with 7 nucleotides matching TRBD1. Germline V gene sequence: CDR1 SQVTM, CDR2 ANQGSEA. This CDR3 region has 13 residues. V shed 8 bases, J shed 4 bases, and the junction held 10 bases outside the gene matches. CDR3 sequence reads: CSLLQGDGYGYTF. The CDR3, as DNA: TGCAGCCTTTTGCAGGGGGACGGCTATGGCTACACCTTC.

V is TRBV11-3 and J is TRBJ2-2; D is ambiguous. Trimming pared 3 bases from V and 4 bases from J, leaving 6 bases between. This CDR3 spans 13 amino acids. CDR1 SGHNT and CDR2 YENEEA come from the germline V gene. The CDR3 sequence: CASSFVSTGELFF. The CDR3 DNA is TGTGCCAGCAGCTTTGTATCCACCGGGGAGCTGTTTTTT.

V gene TRBV6-1 combines with J gene TRBJ2-5, with D possibly matching TRBD2 (6 bases). CDR3 length: 15 amino acids. V gave up 0 bases and J gave up 7 bases, with 15 bases separating them. Germline assignment: CDR1 MNHNS and CDR2 SASEGT. In DNA form, the CDR3 reads TGTGCCAGCAGTGAAGCGGGAGGCAGTAAAGTGACCCAGTACTTC. This codes for CASSEAGGSKVTQYF.

The chain recombines TRBV5-8 with TRBJ1-5, with D possibly TRBD1 on 5 matching bases. The germline CDR1 and CDR2 sequences are SGHTS and YDEGEE. The length of the CDR3 is 17 residues. Trimming removed 0 bases at V and 1 base at J, with 14 bases between. The CDR3 loop is CASSLVGTSASNQPQHF. DNA of the CDR3: TGTGCCAGCAGCTTGGTTGGGACCTCAGCGAGCAATCAGCCCCAGCATTTT.

This clone was found a few times. The chain has TRBV6-5 and TRBJ2-7; maybe TRBD2 (6 bases). Trimming left V 7 bases short and J 2 bases short, with 18 bases between. The CDR3 loop spans 15 amino acids. CDR1 is MNHEY and CDR2 is SVGAGI in the germline V gene. CDR3 in DNA: TGTGCCAGCATGGGGGGTCGGGGACGACCCTACGAGCAGTACTTC. As protein: CASMGGRGRPYEQYF.

On this clone: The junction does not match germline at one end; this may be a read error. The chain carries TRBV7-9 and TRBJ2-1, with 9 bases aligning to TRBD2. The CDR3 length is 14 residues. Germline V gives CDR1 SEHNR, CDR2 FQNEAQ (reference sequence). The CDR3: CASSPRPDSGRLIF. The CDR3 DNA is TGTGCCAGCAGCCCCCGACCCGATAGCGGGAGACTTATCTTC. The variable domain in full, completed from reference TRBV7-9 and TRBJ2-1, reads DTGVSQNPRHKITKRGQNVTFRCDPISEHNRLYWYRQTLGQGPEFLTYFQNEAQLEKSRLLSDRFSAERPKGSFSTLEIQRTEQGDSAMYLCASSPRPDSGRLIFGPGTRLTVL.

This chain links TRBV6-5 with TRBJ1-1; D is ambiguous. The germline V gene has CDR1 MNHEY and CDR2 SVGAGI. The CDR3 sequence is 13 residues long. Trimming cost V 3 bases and J 10 bases, with 15 bases left between them. The CDR3 is CASSYDSTSSAFF. CDR3 in DNA: TGTGCCAGCAGTTATGATTCAACCAGCTCAGCTTTCTTT.

The rearrangement joins TRBV11-3 to TRBJ2-3, with 10 bases lining up with TRBD2. CDR1 and CDR2 (germline): SGHNT, YENEEA. V shed 5 bases and J 3 bases; nucleotides not matched to a gene: 8. This CDR3 is built from 16 residues. The CDR3 here is CASSRGLAGVTDTQYF. CDR3 nucleotides: TGTGCCAGCAGCCGAGGCCTAGCGGGAGTAACAGATACGCAGTATTTT.

This clone has more than one count but fewer than ten. J is TRBJ2-1 and V is TRBV7-3, with a possible D match to TRBD2 (6 bases). The CDR3 has 16 residues. Trimming stripped 4 bases from V and 0 bases from J, with 13 bases between. From germline, CDR1 is SGHTA and CDR2 FQGTGA. CDR3 protein: CASSSNGGSSYNEQFF. The CDR3 bases are TGTGCCAGCAGCTCGAACGGGGGAAGCTCCTACAATGAGCAGTTCTTC.

The CDR3 spells CASSTGDGKNQPQHF. CDR3 nucleotide sequence: TGTGCCAGCAGCACAGGGGACGGGAAAAATCAGCCCCAGCATTTT. The chain combines TRBV28 with TRBJ1-5; TRBD1 agrees at 7 bases. The CDR3 covers 15 residues. The germline CDR1 and CDR2 sequences are MDHEN and SYDVKM. V shed 6 bases, J shed 4 bases, and the junction held 9 bases outside the gene matches.

The V and J genes are TRBV11-2 and TRBJ2-5, with D possibly TRBD2 on 6 matching bases. CDR1 SGHAT and CDR2 FQNNGV come from the germline V gene. Trimming left V 7 bases short and J 5 bases short, with 20 bases between. This CDR3 has 15 amino acids. CDR3 DNA sequence: TGTGCCAGCACCTCCCGTGGGGGGTTTGGGGAGACCCAGTACTTC. It codes for CASTSRGGFGETQYF.

The CDR3 here is CASSVDPGGSTDTQYF. CDR3 DNA sequence: TGTGCCAGCAGCGTAGATCCGGGAGGGAGCACAGATACGCAGTATTTT. V is TRBV9 and J is TRBJ2-3; 8 nucleotides line up with TRBD2. The CDR3 spans 16 residues. The germline gives CDR1 SGDLS, CDR2 YYNGEE. V lost 0 bases and J lost 0; bases outside the gene matches: 3.

The rearrangement links TRBV11-2 to TRBJ1-1; maybe TRBD1 (6 bases). Germline CDR1 reads SGHAT; CDR2 reads FQNNGV. V was trimmed by 0 bases and J by 5 bases, leaving 7 bases between them. The CDR3 sequence is 13 residues long. CDR3 coding DNA: TGTGCCAGCAGCTTAGAACAGGGTACTGAAGCTTTCTTT. Its protein is CASSLEQGTEAFF.

The chain employs TRBV5-1 and TRBJ2-2, with a possible D match to TRBD2 (5 bases). V gave up 3 bases and J gave up 7 bases, with 13 bases separating them. The germline gives CDR1 SGHRS, CDR2 YFSETQ. This CDR3 contains 14 residues. CDR3 DNA sequence: TGCGCCAGCAGCTCCCAGCCCGGGGACGGGGAGCTGTTTTTT. Translating it yields CASSSQPGDGELFF.